This T cell receptor beta chain is from a study of identical twins. At least ten counts were recorded for this clonotype. Trimming cost V 3 bases and J 2 bases, with 11 bases left between them. Per germline, CDR1 DFQATT and CDR2 SNEGSKA (reference sequence). CDR3 length: 14 residues. Each CDR3 protein gets one entry after TCRdb re-called the 5' RACE reads with MiXCR. This table holds 750,000 to 950,000 distinct CDR3 sequences, 9% to 15% found once. These data were also filed under a second study, of yellow fever vaccine responses in identical twins.

This TCR derives from a woman aged 18-29 years in good health. V usage is TRBV20-1 and J usage is TRBJ2-1; no reliable D call. Sequencing was performed on PBMCs. Here the CDR3 reads CSARGGPPYNEQFF. Written as DNA, the CDR3 is TGCAGTGCTAGGGGTGGCCCGCCCTACAATGAGCAGTTCTTC.